This T cell receptor beta chain was sequenced during a study of PD-1 blockade in classical Hodgkin lymphoma. General study points: Newly diagnosed patients had baseline TCR diversity that was reportedly lower than that of healthy donors. Whatever underlies the repertoire differences (possibly disease activity or prior therapy) remains undefined.

A note on this clone: The antigen is undetermined.

Time point noted: newly diagnosed, previously untreated cHL patient sample. TCRdb's copy holds only in-frame clones and misses some; the assay was immunoSEQ multiplex PCR. Of about 20,000 clones in the sample, around 90% are singletons; the top ten hold about 7%. V gave up 5 bases and J gave up 7 bases; unmatched junction bases: 7. This CDR3 region has 15 residues. CDR1 and CDR2 (germline): SGHTA, FQGTGA. The chain joins TRBV7-3 to TRBJ2-2; 10 bases match TRBD1. This receptor was identified in a human donor with classical Hodgkin lymphoma. Input material: peripheral blood mononuclear cells (PBMCs). DNA for the CDR3: TGTGCCAGCAGCCCTCGGGACAGGGGTATCGGGGAGCTGTTTTTT. Translated, it gives CASSPRDRGIGELFF. Supplemented by reference TRBV7-3 and TRBJ2-2, the full variable domain reads GAGVSQTPSNKVTEKGKYVELRCDPISGHTALYWYRQSLGQGPEFLIYFQGTGAADDSGLPNDRFFAVRPEGSVSTLKIQRTERGDSAVYLCASSPRDRGIGELFFGEGSRLTVL.